The clone carrying this TCR beta chain was counted a few times. This CDR3 has 15 amino acids. Per germline, CDR1 LNHNV and CDR2 YYDKDF (reference sequence). Trimming shortened V by 0 bases and J by 4 bases, and 12 bases separated the two germline ends. The record originates from a study of CD8+CD57+ T cells in acquired aplastic anemia. The template for TCR beta VDJ and CDR3 sequence profiling was genomic DNA. From the reads, TCRdb called clonotypes with MiXCR, one entry per CDR3 protein. Of about 110,000 distinct CDR3 sequences listed, roughly 51% are singletons. The sequenced material came from sorted CD4+, CD8+, or CD8+CD57+ T cells (not recorded which) from PBMCs. J is TRBJ2-5 and V is TRBV15, with D tentatively TRBD1 (6 bases). This TCR derives from a human donor in good health, serving as a control. DNA for the CDR3: TGTGCCACCAGCAGAGATTCAGGGGAAGTAGAGACCCAGTACTTC. It yields the protein CATSRDSGEVETQYF.